These 27 T cell receptor beta chains were sequenced from one sample in a study of beta chain features in type 1 diabetes. TCRB transcripts that were expressed got sequenced, as all of the isolated RNA had been reverse transcribed. The assay was immunoSEQ multiplex PCR, and TCRdb's table has in-frame clones only and misses some. The profile shows 360,000 or so clones, around 20% of them singletons. Sequenced sample: naive CD4+ T cells from blood. The receptors stem from a woman under 30 in good health.

The genes are TRBV5-4 and TRBJ1-2; 9 bases align to TRBD1. Trimming took 0 bases from V and 5 from J; bases not matched to a gene: 2. Germline CDR1 is SGHNT and CDR2 is YYREEE (reference sequence). The CDR3 sequence is 14 residues long. CDR3 in DNA: TGTGCCAGCAGCTTGGGGGGACAGGGATATGGCTACACCTTC. Its protein product is CASSLGGQGYGYTF.

This sequence joins TRBV7-2 and TRBJ2-7, with 7 bases lining up with TRBD1. V dropped 4 bases and J dropped 4; count of bases not matched to a gene: 10. This CDR3 region has 15 residues. Germline loops: CDR1 SGHTA, CDR2 FQGNSA. This CDR3 reads CASSSSTGVGYEQYF. CDR3 sequence (DNA): TGTGCCAGCAGCTCGAGTACAGGGGTAGGGTACGAGCAGTACTTC.

This clone has a handful of counts. The genes are TRBV6-6 and TRBJ1-5; D gene ambiguous. The V gene's germline CDR1 is MNHNY and CDR2 SVGAGI (reference sequence). The CDR3 extends over 14 amino acids. V was shortened by 8 bases and J by 1 base, with 12 bases between the two germline ends. The DNA of the CDR3 is TGTGCCAGCGCCTACGGGGAAAGCAATCAGCCCCAGCATTTT. It encodes CASAYGESNQPQHF.

The rearrangement joins TRBV30 to TRBJ1-2; D remains unclear. CDR1 GTSNPN and CDR2 SVGIG come from the germline V gene (reference sequence). The CDR3 contains 11 residues. The V gene lost 5 bases and the J gene lost 8 bases, with 12 bases spanning the gap. CDR3 in DNA: TGTGCCTGGGAGGCGGGGAACGGCTACACCTTC. Protein product: CAWEAGNGYTF.

The chain carries TRBV10-3 and TRBJ1-1, with 7 bases lining up with TRBD1. The CDR3 has 14 residues. V dropped 4 bases and J dropped 6; count of bases not matched to a gene: 8. Per the germline V gene, CDR1 is ENHRY and CDR2 is SYGVKD. In DNA form, the CDR3 reads TGTGCCATCAGTGTCGACAGGGTATCCGCTGAAGCTTTCTTT. Translating gives CAISVDRVSAEAFF.

The chain has TRBV19 and TRBJ2-7; D may be TRBD1 (6 bases). V was shortened by 5 bases and J by 0 bases, with 14 bases between the two germline ends. Germline-derived CDR1 and CDR2 are LNHDA and SQIVND (reference sequence). CDR3 length: 15 amino acids. The chain's CDR3 is CASSPVGASSYEQYF. CDR3 bases: TGTGCCAGTAGTCCCGTGGGGGCTAGCTCCTACGAGCAGTACTTC.

The chain uses TRBV4-1 and TRBJ2-7; TRBD2 matches 15 bases. The germline CDR1 and CDR2 sequences are MGHRA and YSYEKL. The V and J ends lost 1 base and 0 bases, in that order; junction bases with no gene match: 7. The CDR3 consists of 19 residues. CDR3 nucleotide sequence: TGCGCCAGCAGCCAAGGGGGACTAGCGGGAGGCCTCAGCTCCTACGAGCAGTACTTC. This gives the protein CASSQGGLAGGLSSYEQYF.

This clone was seen a handful of times. The chain is built from TRBV4-2 and TRBJ2-7; 8 bases align to TRBD1. Germline values: CDR1 LGHNA, CDR2 YNFKEQ. Trimming removed 3 bases from V and 3 bases from J; junction bases left unmatched: 13. The CDR3 totals 17 residues. The CDR3, as DNA: TGTGCCAGCAGCCACCACGAGTCCCAGACAGGGGACTACGAGCAGTACTTC. Residues: CASSHHESQTGDYEQYF.

There are a few counts of this clone. The chain has TRBV7-2 and TRBJ1-1; D gene unclear. The V gene's germline CDR1 is SGHTA and CDR2 FQGNSA. V lost 1 base and J lost 2, with 8 bases in between. The length of the CDR3 is 14 residues. DNA of the CDR3: TGTGCCAGCAGCTTAGTGGGCACTAACACTGAAGCTTTCTTT. This sequence encodes CASSLVGTNTEAFF. The full variable domain, rest sourced from reference TRBV7-2 and TRBJ1-1, is GAGVSQSPSNKVTEKGKDVELRCDPISGHTALYWYRQSLGQGLEFLIYFQGNSAPDKSGLPSDRFSAERTGGSVSTLTIQRTQQEDSAVYLCASSLVGTNTEAFFGQGTRLTVV.

This clone was picked up a small number of times. The rearrangement uses TRBV19 and TRBJ2-3, with 8 bases aligning to TRBD1. J gave up 2 bases and V 4 bases, and 11 bases lay outside the gene matches. There are 17 residues in the CDR3. Germline loops: CDR1 LNHDA, CDR2 SQIVND (reference sequence). The CDR3 coding sequence is TGTGCCAGTAGTACCCCTCGGACAGGGCGGTTCACAGATACGCAGTATTTT. Translation: CASSTPRTGRFTDTQYF.

The V call is TRBV30, the J call TRBJ2-5, with TRBD2 identical over 8 bases. Germline values: CDR1 GTSNPN, CDR2 SVGIG (reference sequence). Trimming at V came to 4 bases and at J to 5 bases, leaving 15 bases not matched to a gene. This CDR3 comprises 16 residues. CDR3 residues: CAWIPSLAGLGETQYF. The CDR3 region has the DNA TGTGCCTGGATTCCGTCTTTAGCGGGGCTCGGGGAGACCCAGTACTTC.

V usage is TRBV4-1 and J usage is TRBJ1-2; perhaps TRBD1 as D (5 bases). The germline V gene has CDR1 MGHRA and CDR2 YSYEKL. The V and J ends lost 0 bases and 9 bases respectively, with 23 bases between them. The length of the CDR3 is 17 residues. The CDR3 spells CASSQDPAGRSRGSYTF. In DNA form, the CDR3 reads TGCGCCAGCAGCCAAGACCCCGCAGGGCGATCCCGTGGGAGCTACACCTTC.

The CDR3 reads CASSFRDRGFSGANVLTF. The CDR3 nucleotides are TGTGCCAGCAGCTTCCGGGACAGGGGGTTTTCTGGGGCCAACGTCCTGACTTTC. The chain employs TRBV7-8 and TRBJ2-6; TRBD1 agrees at 11 bases. Per germline, CDR1 SGHVS and CDR2 FQNEAQ. With 3 bases clipped from V and 1 base from J, the junction kept 5 bases outside the gene matches. This CDR3 comprises 18 residues. Variable domain in full (rest from reference TRBV7-8 and TRBJ2-6): GAGVSQSPRYKVAKRGQDVALRCDPISGHVSLFWYQQALGQGPEFLTYFQNEAQLDKSGLPSDRFFAERPEGSVSTLKIQRTQQEDSAVYLCASSFRDRGFSGANVLTFGAGSRLTVL.

Regarding this clone: This same CDR3 is encoded by further DNA sequences in the sample. The chain joins TRBV5-1 to TRBJ2-5; possible D gene TRBD2, 5 bases. The germline V gene encodes CDR1 SGHRS and CDR2 YFSETQ. The CDR3 consists of 13 residues. V was cut by 0 bases and J by 3 bases, with 6 bases left in between. CDR3 coding DNA: TGCGCCAGCAGCTTGGCGGGAAAAGAGACCCAGTACTTC. It codes for CASSLAGKETQYF.

The J gene is TRBJ1-4, the V gene TRBV5-1; 10 bases are a match to TRBD1. Germline CDR1 reads SGHRS; CDR2 reads YFSETQ. The CDR3 is 16 residues long. J lost 4 bases, V lost 4 bases, and 7 bases had no gene match. The CDR3 here is CASSDGQGGFNEKLFF. The CDR3 region has the DNA TGCGCCAGCAGCGACGGACAGGGGGGCTTTAATGAAAAACTGTTTTTT.

This clone turned up a few times. The rearrangement links TRBV20-1 to TRBJ1-2, with TRBD1 matching over 8 bases. The CDR3 is made up of 11 amino acids. Trimming took 6 bases from V and 7 from J; bases not matched to a gene: 4. The germline V gene encodes CDR1 DFQATT and CDR2 SNEGSKA (reference sequence). In DNA form, the CDR3 reads TGCAGTGCCGGGACAGGTTCTGGCTACACCTTC. It translates to CSAGTGSGYTF.

The chain joins TRBV4-1 to TRBJ2-3, with TRBD2 identical over 12 bases. The trim removed 1 base at V and 8 bases at J, leaving 7 bases unmatched. This CDR3 spans 16 amino acids. Germline values: CDR1 MGHRA, CDR2 YSYEKL. CDR3 in DNA: TGCGCCAGCAGCCAAGGTCCTAGCGGGAGGGTTGGTACGCAGTATTTT. Amino acids: CASSQGPSGRVGTQYF.

This clone has more than one count but fewer than ten. This chain connects TRBV7-3 to TRBJ1-2; D remains unclear. Trimming shortened V by 3 bases and J by 6 bases, and 14 bases separated the two germline ends. Germline V CDR1 and CDR2: SGHTA, FQGTGA. CDR3 length: 14 residues. The CDR3 loop reads CASSFPWGGDGYTF. The CDR3 nucleotides are TGTGCCAGCAGCTTCCCTTGGGGAGGAGATGGCTACACCTTC.

This clone was recorded once. The V and J genes are TRBV19 and TRBJ1-5; maybe TRBD1 (6 bases). V dropped 8 bases and J dropped 7 bases, with 21 bases sitting between them. Germline-derived CDR1 and CDR2 are LNHDA and SQIVND (reference sequence). This CDR3 has 15 amino acids. The CDR3 coding sequence is TGTGCCAGTTTCTCACCGGGACAATCATCGCAGCCCCAGCATTTT. Its protein product is CASFSPGQSSQPQHF.

The rearrangement uses TRBV15 and TRBJ2-3; 12 nucleotides match TRBD2. The CDR3 is made up of 19 amino acids. CDR1 is LNHNV, CDR2 YYDKDF, per germline (reference sequence). With 5 bases clipped from V and 0 bases from J, the junction kept 12 bases outside the gene matches. The CDR3 region is CATSQATSGSYLSTDTQYF. The CDR3 bases are TGTGCCACCAGCCAAGCGACTAGCGGGAGTTACCTAAGCACAGATACGCAGTATTTT.

This clone was observed a handful of times. The V call is TRBV7-9, the J call TRBJ2-7, with D possibly TRBD2 on 5 matching bases. The CDR3 is 15 residues long. Germline V gives CDR1 SEHNR, CDR2 FQNEAQ (reference sequence). V dropped 4 bases and J dropped 0 bases, with 13 bases sitting between them. CDR3 coding DNA: TGTGCCAGCAGCTATGGACTGTGGAGCTCCTACGAGCAGTACTTC. Protein sequence: CASSYGLWSSYEQYF.

The rearrangement links TRBV7-2 to TRBJ2-1; TRBD2 matches at 8 bases. The CDR3 is 17 residues long. Trimming at V came to 5 bases and at J to 0 bases, leaving 9 bases not matched to a gene. Germline V gene lookup returns CDR1 SGHTA and CDR2 FQGNSA. The CDR3 region has the DNA TGTGCCAGCAGCACCCAGCCCGGGGGGGCCTCCTACAATGAGCAGTTCTTC. Translated: CASSTQPGGASYNEQFF.

This clone was seen only a few times. The chain uses TRBV19 and TRBJ2-7; 9 bases map to TRBD1. This CDR3 comprises 16 residues. Germline CDR1 LNHDA, CDR2 SQIVND (reference sequence). Unmatched junction bases numbered 8, after V lost 3 bases and J lost 2 bases. The DNA of the CDR3 is TGTGCCAGTAGTATTGCCGGGACAGGGAGCACCTACGAGCAGTACTTC. Translated, it gives CASSIAGTGSTYEQYF.

This clone was recorded a few times. V is TRBV4-3 and J is TRBJ1-2; D remains ambiguous. This CDR3 is 15 amino acids long. From germline, CDR1 is LGHNA and CDR2 YSLEER. Trimming stripped 0 bases from V and 8 bases from J, with 16 bases between. The DNA for the CDR3 is TGCGCCAGCAGCCAAGAAACGATGAATTCGCGAGGCTACACCTTC. Encoded protein: CASSQETMNSRGYTF.

There are a few counts of this clone. The gene calls are TRBV6-1 and TRBJ2-7; possible D gene TRBD1, 5 bases. Germline CDR1 reads MNHNS; CDR2 reads SASEGT. V was trimmed by 0 bases and J by 7 bases, leaving 13 bases between them. The CDR3 has 14 residues. CDR3 sequence reads: CASSEAAGMGEQYF. CDR3 coding DNA: TGTGCCAGCAGTGAAGCGGCAGGGATGGGGGAGCAGTACTTC.

This clone was counted only a few times. The rearrangement links TRBV2 to TRBJ2-5; D gene uncertain. CDR1 is SNHLY and CDR2 is FYNNEI in the germline V gene. The ends were cut back, 6 bases at V and 2 bases at J, with 10 bases in the middle. This CDR3 region has 13 residues. CDR3 in DNA: TGTGCCAGCAGCCCCGGGTCTCAAGAGACCCAGTACTTC. Residues: CASSPGSQETQYF.

The rearrangement uses TRBV18 and TRBJ2-1; maybe TRBD1 (5 bases). Trimming shortened V by 0 bases and J by 5 bases, and 5 bases separated the two germline ends. This CDR3 is built from 13 residues. Germline CDR1 KGHSH, CDR2 LQKENI. The CDR3 region is CASSPPGHNEQFF. CDR3 DNA sequence: TGTGCCAGCTCACCACCGGGGCACAATGAGCAGTTCTTC. Based on the CDR3 plus reference TRBV18 and TRBJ2-1, the full variable domain is NAGVMQNPRHLVRRRGQEARLRCSPMKGHSHVYWYRQLPEEGLKFMVYLQKENIIDESGMPKERFSAEFPKEGPSILRIQQVVRGDSAAYFCASSPPGHNEQFFGPGTRLTVL.